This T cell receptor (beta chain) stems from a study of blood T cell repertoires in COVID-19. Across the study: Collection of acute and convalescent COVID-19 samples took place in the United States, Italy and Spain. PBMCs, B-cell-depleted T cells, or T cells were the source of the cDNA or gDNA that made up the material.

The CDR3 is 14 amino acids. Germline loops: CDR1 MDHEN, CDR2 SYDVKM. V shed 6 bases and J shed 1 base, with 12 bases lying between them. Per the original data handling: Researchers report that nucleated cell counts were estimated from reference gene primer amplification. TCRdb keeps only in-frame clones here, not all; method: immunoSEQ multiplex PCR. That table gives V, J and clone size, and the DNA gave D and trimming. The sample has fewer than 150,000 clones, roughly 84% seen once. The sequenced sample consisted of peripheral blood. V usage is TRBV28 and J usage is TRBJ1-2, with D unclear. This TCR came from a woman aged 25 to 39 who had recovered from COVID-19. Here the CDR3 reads CASSSHGFNYGYTF. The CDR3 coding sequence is TGTGCCAGCAGCTCTCACGGTTTTAACTATGGCTACACCTTC.